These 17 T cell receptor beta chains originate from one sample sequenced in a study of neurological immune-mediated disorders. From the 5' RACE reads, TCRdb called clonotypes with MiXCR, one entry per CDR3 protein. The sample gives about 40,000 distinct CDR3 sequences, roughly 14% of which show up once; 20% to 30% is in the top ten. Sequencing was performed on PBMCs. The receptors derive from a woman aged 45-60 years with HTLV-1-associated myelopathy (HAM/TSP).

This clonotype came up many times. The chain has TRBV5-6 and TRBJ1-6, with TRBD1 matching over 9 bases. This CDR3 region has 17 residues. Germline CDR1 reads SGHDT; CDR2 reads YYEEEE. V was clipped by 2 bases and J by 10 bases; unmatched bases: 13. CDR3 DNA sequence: TGTGCCAGCAGCTTCGGGACAGGGACCATTATTGTATCACCCCTCCACTTT. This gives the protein CASSFGTGTIIVSPLHF.

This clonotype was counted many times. CDR3 in DNA: TGCAGTGCTAGGGACTCAGGGACCCCCGAATCCGATGGCTACACCTTC. Amino acids: CSARDSGTPESDGYTF. The V call is TRBV20-1, the J call TRBJ1-2, with a possible D match to TRBD1 (5 bases). CDR1 DFQATT and CDR2 SNEGSKA come from the germline V gene (reference sequence). This CDR3 is built from 16 residues. The ends were cut back, 3 bases at V and 6 bases at J, with 23 bases in the middle.

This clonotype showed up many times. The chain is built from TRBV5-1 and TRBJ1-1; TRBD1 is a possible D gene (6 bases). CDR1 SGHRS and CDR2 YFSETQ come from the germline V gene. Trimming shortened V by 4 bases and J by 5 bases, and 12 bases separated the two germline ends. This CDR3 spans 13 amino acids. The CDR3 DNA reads TGCGCCAGCAGCGTTTCAGGGGCAACTGAAGCTTTCTTT. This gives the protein CASSVSGATEAFF. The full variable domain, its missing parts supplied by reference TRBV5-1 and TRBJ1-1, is KAGVTQTPRYLIKTRGQQVTLSCSPISGHRSVSWYQQTPGQGLQFLFEYFSETQRNKGNFPGRFSGRQFSNSRSEMNVSTLELGDSALYLCASSVSGATEAFFGQGTRLTVV.

The CDR3 sequence: CDSSQETGQGRGYTF. For the CDR3, the DNA is TGCGATAGCAGCCAAGAAACGGGACAGGGTCGTGGCTACACCTTC. The rearrangement joins TRBV4-3 to TRBJ1-2, with 9 positions matching TRBD1. Germline-derived CDR1 and CDR2 are LGHNA and YSLEER. The CDR3 loop spans 15 amino acids.

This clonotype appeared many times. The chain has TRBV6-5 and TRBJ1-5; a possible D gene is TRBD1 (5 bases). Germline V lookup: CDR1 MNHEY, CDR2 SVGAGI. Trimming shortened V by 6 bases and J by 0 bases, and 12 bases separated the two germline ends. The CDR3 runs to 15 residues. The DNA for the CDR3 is TGTGCCAGCAGGTCGGGACTTTATAGCAATCAGCCCCAGCATTTT. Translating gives CASRSGLYSNQPQHF.

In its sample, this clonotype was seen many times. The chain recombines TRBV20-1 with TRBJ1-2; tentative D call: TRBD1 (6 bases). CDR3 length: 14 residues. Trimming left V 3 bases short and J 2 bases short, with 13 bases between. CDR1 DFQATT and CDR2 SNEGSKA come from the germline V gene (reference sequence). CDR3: CSASGDTGNYGYTF. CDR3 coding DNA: TGCAGTGCTAGTGGGGATACAGGGAACTATGGCTACACCTTC.

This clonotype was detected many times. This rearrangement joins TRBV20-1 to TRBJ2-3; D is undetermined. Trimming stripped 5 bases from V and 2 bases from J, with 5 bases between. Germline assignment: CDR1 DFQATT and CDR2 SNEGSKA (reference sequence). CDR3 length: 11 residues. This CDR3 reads CSAFYTDTQYF. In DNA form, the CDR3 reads TGCAGTGCTTTCTACACAGATACGCAGTATTTT.

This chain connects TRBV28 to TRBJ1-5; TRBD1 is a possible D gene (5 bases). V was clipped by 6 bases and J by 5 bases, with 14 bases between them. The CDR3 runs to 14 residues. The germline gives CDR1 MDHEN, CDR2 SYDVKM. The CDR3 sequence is CASSSIGGHQPQHF. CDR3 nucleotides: TGTGCCAGCAGCTCCATTGGGGGACATCAGCCCCAGCATTTT.

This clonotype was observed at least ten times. CDR3 region: CASSPAQGNEQFF. CDR3 bases: TGTGCCAGCAGCCCGGCTCAGGGCAATGAGCAGTTCTTC. The J gene is TRBJ2-1, the V gene TRBV7-2; TRBD1 is a possible D gene (5 bases). Trimming removed 5 bases at V and 6 bases at J, with 11 bases between. Germline lookup yields CDR1 SGHTA and CDR2 FQGNSA. The CDR3 loop spans 13 amino acids.

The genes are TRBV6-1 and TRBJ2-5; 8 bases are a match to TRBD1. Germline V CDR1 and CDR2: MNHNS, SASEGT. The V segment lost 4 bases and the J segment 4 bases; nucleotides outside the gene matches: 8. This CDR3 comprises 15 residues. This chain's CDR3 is CASSGLGQGLETQYF. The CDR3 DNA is TGTGCCAGCAGTGGTCTTGGACAGGGCTTAGAGACCCAGTACTTC.

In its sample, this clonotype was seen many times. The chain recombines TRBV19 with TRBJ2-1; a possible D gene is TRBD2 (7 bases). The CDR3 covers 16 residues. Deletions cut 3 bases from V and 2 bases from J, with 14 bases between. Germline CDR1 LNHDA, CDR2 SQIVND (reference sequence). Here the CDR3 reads CASSINAGATYNEQFF. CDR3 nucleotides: TGTGCCAGTAGTATCAACGCGGGGGCGACCTACAATGAGCAGTTCTTC.

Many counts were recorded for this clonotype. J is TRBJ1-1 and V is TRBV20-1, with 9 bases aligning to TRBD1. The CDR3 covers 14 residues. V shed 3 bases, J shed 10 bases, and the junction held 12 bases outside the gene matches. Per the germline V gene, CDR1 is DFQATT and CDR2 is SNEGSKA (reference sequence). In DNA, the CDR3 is TGCAGTGCTAGGGGTTGGCCGGGACAGGGAAGAGCTTTCTTT. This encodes CSARGWPGQGRAFF.

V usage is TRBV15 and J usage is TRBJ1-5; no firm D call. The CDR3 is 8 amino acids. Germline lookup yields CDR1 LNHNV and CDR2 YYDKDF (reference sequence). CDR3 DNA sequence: TGTAGCAATCAGCCCCAGCATTTT. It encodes CSNQPQHF.

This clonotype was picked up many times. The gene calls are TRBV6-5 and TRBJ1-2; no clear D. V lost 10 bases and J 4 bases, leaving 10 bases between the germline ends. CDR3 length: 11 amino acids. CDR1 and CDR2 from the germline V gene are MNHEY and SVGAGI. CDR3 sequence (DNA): TGTGCCACCAGAGTCCCCTATGGCTACACCTTC. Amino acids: CATRVPYGYTF.

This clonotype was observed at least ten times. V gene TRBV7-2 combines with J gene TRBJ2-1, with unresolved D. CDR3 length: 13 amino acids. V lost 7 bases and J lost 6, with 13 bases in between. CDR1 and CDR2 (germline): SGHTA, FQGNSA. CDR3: CASTPPARNEQFF. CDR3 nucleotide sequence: TGTGCCAGCACCCCCCCGGCTCGCAATGAGCAGTTCTTC.

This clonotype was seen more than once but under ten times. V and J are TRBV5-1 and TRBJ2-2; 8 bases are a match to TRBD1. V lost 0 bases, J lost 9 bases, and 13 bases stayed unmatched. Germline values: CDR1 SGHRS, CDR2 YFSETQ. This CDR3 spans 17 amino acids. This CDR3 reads CASSLDGRGLFSRELFF. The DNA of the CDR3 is TGCGCCAGCAGCTTGGATGGCAGGGGGCTTTTTTCCCGGGAGCTGTTTTTT.

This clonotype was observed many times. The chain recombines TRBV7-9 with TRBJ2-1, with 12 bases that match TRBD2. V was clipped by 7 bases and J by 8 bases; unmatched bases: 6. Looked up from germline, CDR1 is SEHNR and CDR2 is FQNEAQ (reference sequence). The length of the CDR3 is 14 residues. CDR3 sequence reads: CASNLAGGPDEQFF. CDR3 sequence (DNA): TGTGCCAGCAACCTAGCGGGGGGGCCTGATGAGCAGTTCTTC.